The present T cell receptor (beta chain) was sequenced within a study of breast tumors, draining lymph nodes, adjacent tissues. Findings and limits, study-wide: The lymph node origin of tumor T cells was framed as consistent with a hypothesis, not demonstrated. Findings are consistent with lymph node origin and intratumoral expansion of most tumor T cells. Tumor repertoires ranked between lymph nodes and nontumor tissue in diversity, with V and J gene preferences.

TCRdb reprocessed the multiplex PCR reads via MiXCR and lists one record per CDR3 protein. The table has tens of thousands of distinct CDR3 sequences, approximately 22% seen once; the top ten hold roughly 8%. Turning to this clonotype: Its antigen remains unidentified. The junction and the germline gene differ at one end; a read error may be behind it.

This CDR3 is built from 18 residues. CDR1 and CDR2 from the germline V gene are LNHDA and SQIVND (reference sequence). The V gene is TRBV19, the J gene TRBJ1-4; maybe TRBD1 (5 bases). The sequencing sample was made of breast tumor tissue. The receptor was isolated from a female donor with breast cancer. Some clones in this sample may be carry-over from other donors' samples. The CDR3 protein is CACSISVRAPTLNEKLFF. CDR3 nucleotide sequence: TGTGCCTGTAGTATTTCGGTCAGGGCCCCAACACTTAATGAAAAACTGTTTTTT. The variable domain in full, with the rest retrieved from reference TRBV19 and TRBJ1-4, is DGGITQSPKYLFRKEGQNVTLSCEQNLNHDAMYWYRQDPGQGLRLIYYSQIVNDFQKGDIAEGYSVSREKKESFPLTVTSAQKNPTAFYLCACSISVRAPTLNEKLFFGSGTQLSVL.